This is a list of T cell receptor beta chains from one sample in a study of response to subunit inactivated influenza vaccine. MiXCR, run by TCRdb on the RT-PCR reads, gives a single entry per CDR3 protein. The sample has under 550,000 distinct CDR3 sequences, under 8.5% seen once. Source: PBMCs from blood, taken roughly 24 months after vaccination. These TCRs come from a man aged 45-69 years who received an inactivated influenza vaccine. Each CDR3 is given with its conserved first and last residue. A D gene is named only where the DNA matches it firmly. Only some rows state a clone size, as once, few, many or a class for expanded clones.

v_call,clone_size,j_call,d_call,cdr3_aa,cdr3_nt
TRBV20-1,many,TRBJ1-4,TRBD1,CSAKDRGPEKLFF,TGCAGTGCTAAGGACAGGGGACCTGAAAAACTGTTTTTT
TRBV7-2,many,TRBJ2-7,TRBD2,CASRLLAGGPIEQYF,TGTGCCAGCAGATTACTAGCGGGAGGGCCGATTGAGCAGTACTTC
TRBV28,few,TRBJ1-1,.,CASSFRQGRDGTEAFF,TGTGCCAGCAGTTTCAGGCAGGGAAGGGATGGCACTGAAGCTTTCTTT
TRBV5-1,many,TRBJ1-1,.,CASSLDQRSEAFF,TGCGCCAGCAGCTTGGACCAGCGGAGTGAAGCTTTCTTT
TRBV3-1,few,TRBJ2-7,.,CASSPMGRGEQYF,TGTGCCAGCAGCCCGATGGGCAGGGGCGAGCAGTACTTC
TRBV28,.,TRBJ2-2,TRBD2,CASGLLSGGHTGELFF,TGTGCCAGCGGTTTATTGTCGGGGGGGCACACCGGGGAGCTGTTTTTT
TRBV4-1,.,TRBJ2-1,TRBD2,CASSLWASGGRNEQFF,TGCGCCAGCAGCCTGTGGGCTAGCGGGGGGCGGAATGAGCAGTTCTTC
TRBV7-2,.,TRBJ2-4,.,CASSLNLDRLYF,TGTGCCAGCAGCTTGAATCTCGACAGGCTGTACTTC
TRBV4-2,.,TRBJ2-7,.,CASSQALGTYEQYF,TGTGCCAGCAGCCAAGCTCTGGGGACCTACGAGCAGTACTTC
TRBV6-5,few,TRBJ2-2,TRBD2,CASSYPPAGGGTGELFF,TGTGCCAGCAGTTACCCTCCGGCGGGGGGCGGCACCGGGGAGCTGTTTTTT
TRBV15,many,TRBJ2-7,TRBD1,CATSSRSLGTGTYEQYF,TGTGCCACCAGCAGTAGGTCCCTAGGGACAGGGACCTACGAGCAGTACTTC
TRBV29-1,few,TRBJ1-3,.,CSAGVGLNGNTIYF,TGCAGCGCCGGAGTGGGGTTAAATGGAAACACCATATATTTT
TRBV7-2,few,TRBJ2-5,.,CASSSPPGGETQYF,TGTGCCAGCAGCTCACCCCCAGGTGGTGAGACCCAGTACTTC
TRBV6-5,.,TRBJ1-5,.,CASKQPNQPQHF,TGTGCCAGCAAGCAGCCCAATCAGCCCCAGCATTTT
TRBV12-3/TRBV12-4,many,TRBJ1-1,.,CASSRRPADRMNTEAFF,TGTGCCAGCAGCCGTCGCCCGGCAGATAGAATGAACACTGAAGCTTTCTTT
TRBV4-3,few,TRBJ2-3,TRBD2,CASSQGAGVRADTQYF,TGCGCCAGCAGCCAAGGGGCGGGAGTGAGGGCAGATACGCAGTATTTT
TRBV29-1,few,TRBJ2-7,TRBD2,CSVEGGREYEQYF,TGCAGCGTTGAAGGCGGGAGGGAATACGAGCAGTACTTC
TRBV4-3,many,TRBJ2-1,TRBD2,CASSQGLAGGDEQFF,TGCGCCAGCAGCCAGGGACTAGCGGGGGGGGATGAGCAGTTCTTC
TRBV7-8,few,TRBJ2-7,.,CASSLVEPYEQYF,TGTGCCAGCAGCTTAGTTGAGCCCTACGAGCAGTACTTC
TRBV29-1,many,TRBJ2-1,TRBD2,CSVRRVGGTSGRPYNEQFF,TGCAGCGTTCGCCGTGTGGGTGGAACTAGCGGGCGCCCCTACAATGAGCAGTTCTTC
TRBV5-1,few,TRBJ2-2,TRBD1,CASSTGTVNTGELFF,TGCGCCAGCAGCACGGGGACAGTTAACACCGGGGAGCTGTTTTTT
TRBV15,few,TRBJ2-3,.,CATSRGSGKPFTDTQYF,TGTGCCACCAGCAGAGGAAGTGGGAAGCCATTCACAGATACGCAGTATTTT
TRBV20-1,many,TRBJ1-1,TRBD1,CSARDQLRTGVYTEAFF,TGCAGTGCTAGAGATCAATTAAGGACAGGGGTTTACACTGAAGCTTTCTTT
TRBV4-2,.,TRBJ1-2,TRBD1,CASSPRGQGGYTF,TGTGCCAGCAGCCCACGAGGACAGGGCGGCTACACCTTC
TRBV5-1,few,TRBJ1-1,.,CASSLAGEYTEAFF,TGCGCCAGCAGCTTGGCAGGGGAATACACTGAAGCTTTCTTT
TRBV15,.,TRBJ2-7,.,CATSSSLVVQQYF,TGTGCCACCAGCTCGTCTCTCGTGGTGCAGCAGTACTTC
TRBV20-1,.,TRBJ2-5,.,CSARDQSAVQETQYF,TGCAGTGCTAGAGATCAGTCAGCAGTACAAGAGACCCAGTACTTC
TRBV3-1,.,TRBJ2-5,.,CASSQSLETQYF,TGTGCCAGCAGCCAATCCCTCGAGACCCAGTACTTC
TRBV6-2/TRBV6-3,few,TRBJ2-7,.,CASSSGLRVEQYF,TGTGCCAGCAGCTCGGGACTTCGGGTGGAGCAGTACTTC
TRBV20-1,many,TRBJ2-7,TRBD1,CSAPDRVAYEQYF,TGCAGTGCTCCGGACAGGGTGGCCTACGAGCAGTACTTC
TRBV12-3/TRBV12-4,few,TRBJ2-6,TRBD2,CASNPGRNGANVLTF,TGTGCCAGCAACCCCGGGAGGAACGGGGCCAACGTCCTGACTTTC
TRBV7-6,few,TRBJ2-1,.,CASSFLNGDEQFF,TGTGCCAGCAGCTTCCTTAACGGGGATGAGCAGTTCTTC
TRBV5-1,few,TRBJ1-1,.,CASSLQTASNTEAFF,TGCGCCAGCAGCTTGCAAACAGCCTCGAACACTGAAGCTTTCTTT
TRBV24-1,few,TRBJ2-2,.,CATSDPRTRNTGELFF,TGTGCCACCAGTGATCCACGGACGAGGAACACCGGGGAGCTGTTTTTT